The T cell receptor (beta chain) under discussion was sequenced for a study of regulatory T cells in long-lasting Graves disease. The V end lost 7 bases, the J end lost 9 bases, and 19 bases lay between the germline ends. The CDR3 runs 14 residues. Germline values: CDR1 MNHEY, CDR2 SMNVEV (reference sequence). Time point here: newly diagnosed GD, antithyroid drugs for less than 3 months. Construction of the TCR library relied on RNA isolated from PBMCs. iRepertoire HTBI primers and Arm-PCR of CDR3 regions built TCR beta libraries. MiXCR was run by TCRdb on the multiplex PCR reads, yielding one entry per CDR3 protein. Of hundreds of thousands of distinct CDR3 sequences in the sample, 13% were seen once. This clonotype was seen many times. The same sample was also used in a study of T cells in Graves' hyperthyroidism and ophthalmopathy. As that report states: Most clonotypes that expanded in the thyroid above 0.001 also showed up in blood.

Sample: peripheral blood mononuclear cells (PBMCs), taken at new diagnosis, from a patient treated with antithyroid drugs. The chain couples TRBV27 to TRBJ2-1; the D gene could be TRBD1 or TRBD2 (6 bases each). The sequence derives from a man aged 30 to 45 with Graves disease. CDR3 DNA sequence: TGTGCCAGCACCCGAGGGGGGCTGACGGGTGAGCAGTTCTTC. It yields the protein CASTRGGLTGEQFF.